This TCR beta chain was recovered during a study of early T cells in non-severe SARS-CoV-2 infection. Study-level findings and limits: VDJdb matching favored anti-spike CD8 responses, missing private and CD4 specificities.

Notes on this clonotype: Its antigen is unidentified.

Unique molecular identifiers (one per individual cDNA molecule) were attached. TCRdb re-analysed the 5' RACE reads in MiXCR, keeping a single row per CDR3 protein. Here the sample spans approximately 110,000 distinct CDR3 sequences, 14% to 15% being singletons. Sequencing was performed on whole blood. The TCR originated in an adult who was a healthcare worker with PCR-confirmed SARS-CoV-2 infection or an uninfected control (not recorded which).

The CDR3 spells CAISHTLQETQYF. DNA of the CDR3: TGTGCCATCAGTCACACATTACAAGAGACCCAGTACTTC. The chain couples TRBV10-3 to TRBJ2-5, with D hard to call. Trimming took off 5 bases at V and 2 bases at J, with 9 bases between the two ends. The CDR3 length is 13 residues. Per germline, CDR1 ENHRY and CDR2 SYGVKD.